One and the same sample provided the 9 T cell receptor beta chains below, sequenced in a study of blood T cell repertoires in COVID-19. Method: immunoSEQ multiplex PCR; TCRdb's copy keeps in-frame clones and lacks some. The table has more than 200,000 clones, approximately 83% seen once. The material sequenced was peripheral blood. All receptors come from a man aged 50 to 59 with active or convalescent COVID-19.

The chain joins TRBV3-1 (or the pseudogene TRBV3-2) to TRBJ2-1; 8 bases are a match to TRBD2. The V segment lost 4 bases and the J segment 6 bases; nucleotides outside the gene matches: 5. The CDR3 has 14 residues. The germline gives CDR1 LGHDT, CDR2 YNNKEL (reference sequence). The CDR3 reads CASSRASGLNEQFF. The CDR3 DNA reads as TGTGCCAGCAGCCGGGCTAGCGGGCTCAATGAGCAGTTCTTC.

CDR3 loop: CASSQVRADMNTEAFF. The CDR3 DNA is TGTGCCAGCAGCCAAGTGAGGGCAGACATGAACACTGAAGCTTTCTTT. The chain recombines TRBV4-2 with TRBJ1-1; D uncertain. V lost 1 base to trimming and J lost 0 bases, with 12 bases between them. The CDR3 is 16 residues long. Germline V gene lookup returns CDR1 LGHNA and CDR2 YNFKEQ.

The DNA of the CDR3 is TGTGCCAGCAGTGAACTGGGACAGGGTGGTGAAAAACTGTTTTTT. Its translation is CASSELGQGGEKLFF. The chain combines TRBV25-1 with TRBJ1-4; 9 nucleotides match TRBD1. CDR1 is MGHDK and CDR2 is SYGVNS in the germline V gene. The CDR3 extends over 15 amino acids. V was pared by 2 bases and J by 7 bases, with 5 bases of the junction left unmatched.

The V and J genes are TRBV28 and TRBJ1-2; a possible D gene is TRBD1 (5 bases). V was cut by 6 bases and J by 2 bases, with 16 bases left in between. This CDR3 is built from 15 residues. Germline-derived CDR1 and CDR2 are MDHEN and SYDVKM. The CDR3 sequence: CASSSAGPLNYGYTF. The CDR3 DNA follows: TGTGCCAGCAGCTCCGCAGGGCCCCTAAACTATGGCTACACCTTC.

The genes are TRBV4-3 and TRBJ2-2, with TRBD1 matching over 7 bases. Germline V gene lookup returns CDR1 LGHNA and CDR2 YSLEER. Trimming removed 3 bases from V and 4 bases from J; junction bases left unmatched: 5. This CDR3 is 15 amino acids long. As DNA, the CDR3 is TGCGCCAGCAGCCAGGGGACAGAAGGCACCGGGGAGCTGTTTTTT. Protein sequence: CASSQGTEGTGELFF.

The V call is TRBV24-1, the J call TRBJ2-7; D is unresolved. CDR1 and CDR2 from the germline V gene are KGHDR and SFDVKD. Trimming stripped 12 bases from V and 5 bases from J, with 19 bases between. The CDR3 is made up of 13 amino acids. The CDR3 protein is CAPSYAEYHEQYF. The CDR3 DNA is TGTGCCCCCTCATACGCAGAATACCACGAGCAGTACTTC.

The gene calls are TRBV25-1 and TRBJ1-1; 9 bases are a match to TRBD1. The CDR3 contains 16 residues. V trimming: 10 bases; J trimming: 0 bases; junction bases outside the gene matches: 12. Germline CDR1 MGHDK, CDR2 SYGVNS. This CDR3 reads CANEPGQGIMNTEAFF. The CDR3 DNA sequence: TGTGCCAATGAGCCGGGACAGGGAATCATGAACACTGAAGCTTTCTTT.

The chain uses TRBV15 and TRBJ2-1; D uncertain. CDR1 is LNHNV and CDR2 is YYDKDF in the germline V gene (reference sequence). Trimming shortened V by 0 bases and J by 5 bases, and 8 bases separated the two germline ends. This CDR3 has 14 amino acids. The chain's CDR3 is CATSRDYQNNEQFF. CDR3 coding DNA: TGTGCCACCAGCAGAGATTACCAGAACAATGAGCAGTTCTTC.

The rearrangement joins TRBV14 to TRBJ1-1; no definite D call. There are 13 residues in the CDR3. Deletions cut 0 bases from V and 5 bases from J, with 7 bases between. Germline V gene data show CDR1 as SGHDN and CDR2 as FVKESK. The CDR3 DNA is TGTGCCAGCAGCCAAGATCTTCGGACTGAAGCTTTCTTT. This gives the protein CASSQDLRTEAFF.